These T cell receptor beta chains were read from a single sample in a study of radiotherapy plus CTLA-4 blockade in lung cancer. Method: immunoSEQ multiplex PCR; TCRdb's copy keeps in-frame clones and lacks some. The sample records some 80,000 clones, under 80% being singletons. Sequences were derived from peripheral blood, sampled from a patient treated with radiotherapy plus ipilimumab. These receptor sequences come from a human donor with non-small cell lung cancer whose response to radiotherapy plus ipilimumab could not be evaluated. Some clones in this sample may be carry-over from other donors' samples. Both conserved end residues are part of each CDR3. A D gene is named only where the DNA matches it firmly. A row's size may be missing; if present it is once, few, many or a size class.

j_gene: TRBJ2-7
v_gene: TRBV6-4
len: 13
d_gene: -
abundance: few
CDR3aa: CASSAQGGHEQYF
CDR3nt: TGTGCCAGCAGTGCTCAGGGGGGCCACGAGCAGTACTTC

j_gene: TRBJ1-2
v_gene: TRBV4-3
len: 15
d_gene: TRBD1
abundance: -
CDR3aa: CASSHGTGGKYGYTF
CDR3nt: TGCGCCAGCAGCCATGGGACAGGGGGCAAGTATGGCTACACCTTC

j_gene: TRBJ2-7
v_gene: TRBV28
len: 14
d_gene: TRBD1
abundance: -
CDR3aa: CASRRGRGHYEQYF
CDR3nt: TGTGCCAGCAGGAGGGGAAGGGGGCACTACGAGCAGTACTTC

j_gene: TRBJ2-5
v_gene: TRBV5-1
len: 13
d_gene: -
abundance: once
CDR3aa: CASSWTAKETQYF
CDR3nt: TGCGCCAGCAGCTGGACAGCAAAAGAGACCCAGTACTTC

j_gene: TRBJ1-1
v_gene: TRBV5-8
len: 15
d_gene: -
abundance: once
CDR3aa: CASSFNRELNTEAFF
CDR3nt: TGTGCCAGCAGCTTCAACAGGGAACTGAACACTGAAGCTTTCTTT

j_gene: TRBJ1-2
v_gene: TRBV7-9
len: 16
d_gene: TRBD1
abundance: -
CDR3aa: CASSSRPTGDTGGYTF
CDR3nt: TGTGCCAGCAGCTCGAGACCTACAGGGGATACAGGTGGCTACACCTTC

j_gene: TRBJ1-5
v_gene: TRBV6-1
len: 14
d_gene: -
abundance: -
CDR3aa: CASSEGGASQPQHF
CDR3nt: TGTGCCAGCAGTGAAGGAGGAGCTAGTCAGCCCCAGCATTTT

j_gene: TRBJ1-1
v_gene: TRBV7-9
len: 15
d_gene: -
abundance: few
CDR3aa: CASSLAMDGGTEAFF
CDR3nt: TGTGCCAGCAGCTTAGCGATGGACGGAGGCACTGAAGCTTTCTTT

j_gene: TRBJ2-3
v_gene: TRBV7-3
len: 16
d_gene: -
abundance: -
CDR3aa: CASSLTTGSSTDTQYF
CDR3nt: TGTGCCAGCAGCTTGACGACGGGTTCTAGCACAGATACGCAGTATTTT

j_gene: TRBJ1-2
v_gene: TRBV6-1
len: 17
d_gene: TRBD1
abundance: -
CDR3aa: CASSDRDSHTRAYGYTF
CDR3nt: TGTGCCAGCAGTGATCGGGACAGTCACACTCGCGCCTATGGCTACACCTTC

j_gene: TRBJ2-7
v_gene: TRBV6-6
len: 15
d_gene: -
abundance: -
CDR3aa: CASRATQGLRYEQYF
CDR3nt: TGTGCCAGCAGAGCAACTCAGGGGCTTCGTTACGAGCAGTACTTC

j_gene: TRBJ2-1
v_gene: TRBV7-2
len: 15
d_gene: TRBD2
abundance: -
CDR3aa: CASSRLADTYNEQFF
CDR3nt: TGTGCCAGCAGCCGACTAGCCGATACCTACAATGAGCAGTTCTTC

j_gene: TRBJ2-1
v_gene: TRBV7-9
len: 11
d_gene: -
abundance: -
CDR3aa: CASSLSNEQFF
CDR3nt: TGTGCCAGCAGCTTGAGCAATGAGCAGTTCTTC

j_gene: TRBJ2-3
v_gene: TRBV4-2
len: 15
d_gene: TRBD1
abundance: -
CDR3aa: CASSQVGQGADTQYF
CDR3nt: TGTGCCAGCAGCCAAGTGGGACAGGGGGCAGATACGCAGTATTTT

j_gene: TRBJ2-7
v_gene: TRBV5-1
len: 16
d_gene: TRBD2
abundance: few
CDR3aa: CASSSGWGGSSYEQYF
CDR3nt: TGCGCCAGCAGCTCGGGGTGGGGAGGGAGCTCCTACGAGCAGTACTTC

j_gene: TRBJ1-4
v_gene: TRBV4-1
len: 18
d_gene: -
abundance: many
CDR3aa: CASSQEVAVGAHNEKLFF
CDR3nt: TGCGCCAGCAGCCAAGAAGTAGCGGTAGGGGCCCATAATGAAAAACTGTTTTTT

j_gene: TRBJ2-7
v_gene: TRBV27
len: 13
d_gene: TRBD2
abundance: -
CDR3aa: CASRRSGAYEQYF
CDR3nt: TGTGCCAGCAGGCGTAGCGGGGCCTACGAGCAGTACTTC

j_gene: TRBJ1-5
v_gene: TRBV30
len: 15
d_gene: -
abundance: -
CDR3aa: CAWSFGQGIHQPQHF
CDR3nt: TGTGCCTGGAGCTTTGGGCAGGGGATCCATCAGCCCCAGCATTTT

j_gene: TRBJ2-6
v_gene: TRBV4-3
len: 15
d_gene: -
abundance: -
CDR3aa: CASSQGHSGANVLTF
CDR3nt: TGCGCCAGCAGCCAAGGTCACTCTGGGGCCAACGTCCTGACTTTC

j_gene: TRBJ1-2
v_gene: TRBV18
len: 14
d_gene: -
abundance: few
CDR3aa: CASSPSAGLDGYTF
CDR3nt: TGTGCCAGCTCACCAAGCGCAGGGTTGGATGGCTACACCTTC

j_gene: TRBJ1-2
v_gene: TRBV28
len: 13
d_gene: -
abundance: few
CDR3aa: CASRRGQGGGYTF
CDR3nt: TGTGCCAGCAGAAGAGGGCAGGGAGGAGGCTACACCTTC

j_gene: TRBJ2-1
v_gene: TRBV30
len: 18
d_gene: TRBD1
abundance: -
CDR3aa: CAWSVARGRPTSYNEQFF
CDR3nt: TGTGCCTGGAGTGTGGCCAGGGGGCGCCCCACCTCCTACAATGAGCAGTTCTTC

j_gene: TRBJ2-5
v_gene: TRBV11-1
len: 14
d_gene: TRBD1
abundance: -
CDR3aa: CASSATGRGETQYF
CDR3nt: TGTGCCAGCAGCGCGACAGGGCGAGGAGAGACCCAGTACTTC

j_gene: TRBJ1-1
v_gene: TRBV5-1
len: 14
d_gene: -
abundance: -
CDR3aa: CASSPHPGSTEAFF
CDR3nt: TGCGCCAGCAGCCCACACCCCGGGAGCACTGAAGCTTTCTTT

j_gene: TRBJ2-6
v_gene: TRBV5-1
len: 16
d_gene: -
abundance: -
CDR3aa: CASGRDKNLGANVLTF
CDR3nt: TGCGCCAGCGGCCGGGACAAGAACCTTGGGGCCAACGTCCTGACTTTC

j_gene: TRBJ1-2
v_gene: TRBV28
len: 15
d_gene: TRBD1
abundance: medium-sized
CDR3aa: CASSPGQGADYGYTF
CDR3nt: TGTGCCAGCAGTCCGGGACAGGGGGCCGACTATGGCTACACCTTC

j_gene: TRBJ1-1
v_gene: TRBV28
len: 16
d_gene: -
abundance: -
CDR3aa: CASRTGQGSLNTEAFF
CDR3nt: TGTGCCAGCAGGACCGGGCAGGGATCTCTGAACACTGAAGCTTTCTTT

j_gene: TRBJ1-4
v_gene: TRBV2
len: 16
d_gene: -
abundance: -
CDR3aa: CASSELEAATNEKLFF
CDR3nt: TGTGCCAGCAGTGAATTGGAGGCAGCTACGAATGAAAAACTGTTTTTT

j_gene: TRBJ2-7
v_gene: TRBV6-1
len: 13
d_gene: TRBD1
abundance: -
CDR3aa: CASSRQGSYEQYF
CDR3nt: TGTGCCAGCAGTCGACAGGGTTCCTACGAGCAGTACTTC

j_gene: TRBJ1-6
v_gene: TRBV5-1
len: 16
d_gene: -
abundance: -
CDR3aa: CASSLAGGAGNSPLHF
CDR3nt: TGCGCCAGCAGCTTGGCCGGGGGGGCAGGCAATTCACCCCTCCACTTT

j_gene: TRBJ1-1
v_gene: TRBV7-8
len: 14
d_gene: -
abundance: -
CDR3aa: CASSLGGGNTEAFF
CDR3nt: TGTGCCAGCAGCTTAGGGGGGGGGAACACTGAAGCTTTCTTT

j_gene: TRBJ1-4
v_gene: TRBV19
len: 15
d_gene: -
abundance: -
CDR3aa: CASSPRGATNEKLFF
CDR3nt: TGTGCCAGTAGTCCCAGGGGTGCAACTAATGAAAAACTGTTTTTT

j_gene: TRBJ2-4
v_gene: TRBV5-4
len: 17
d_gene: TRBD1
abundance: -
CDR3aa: CASSLPGQDLAKNIQYF
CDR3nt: TGTGCCAGCAGCCTGCCTGGACAGGACTTAGCCAAAAACATTCAGTACTTC

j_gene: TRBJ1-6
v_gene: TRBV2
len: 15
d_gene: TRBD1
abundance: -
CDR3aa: CASRGGQGFRSPLHF
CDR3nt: TGTGCCAGCAGGGGGGGACAGGGTTTTCGTTCACCCCTCCACTTT

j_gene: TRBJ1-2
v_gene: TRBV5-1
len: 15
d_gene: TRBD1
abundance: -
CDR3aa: CASRPGTGEVYGYTF
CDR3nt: TGCGCCAGCAGGCCCGGGACAGGGGAAGTCTATGGCTACACCTTC

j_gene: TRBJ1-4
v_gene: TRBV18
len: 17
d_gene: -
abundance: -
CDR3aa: CASSLFQQGPTNEKLFF
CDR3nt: TGTGCCAGCTCACTATTCCAACAGGGTCCAACTAATGAAAAACTGTTTTTT

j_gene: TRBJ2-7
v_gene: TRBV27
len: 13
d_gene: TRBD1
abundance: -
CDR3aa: CASSLRDSYEQYF
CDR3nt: TGTGCCAGCAGTTTAAGGGACAGTTACGAGCAGTACTTC

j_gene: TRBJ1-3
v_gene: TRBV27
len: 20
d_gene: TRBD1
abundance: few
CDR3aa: CASSFFPPVPGQGAGNTIYF
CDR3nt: TGTGCCAGCAGTTTTTTCCCGCCCGTCCCGGGACAGGGGGCTGGAAACACCATATATTTT

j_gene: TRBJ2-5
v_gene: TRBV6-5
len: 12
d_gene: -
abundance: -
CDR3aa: CASSASRSAQYF
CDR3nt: TGTGCCAGCAGCGCCTCCCGATCAGCGCAGTACTTC

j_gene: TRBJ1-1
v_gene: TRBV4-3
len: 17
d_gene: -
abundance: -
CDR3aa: CASSQDPAGTPNTEAFF
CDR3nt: TGCGCCAGCAGCCAAGATCCCGCCGGGACTCCTAACACTGAAGCTTTCTTT

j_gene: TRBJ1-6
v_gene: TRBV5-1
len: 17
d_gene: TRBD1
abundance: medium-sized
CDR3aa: CASSHDRGSSYNSPLHF
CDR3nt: TGCGCCAGCAGCCACGACAGGGGGTCCTCCTATAATTCACCCCTCCACTTT

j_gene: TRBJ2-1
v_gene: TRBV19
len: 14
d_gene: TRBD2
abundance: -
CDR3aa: CASSMGTSGYEQFF
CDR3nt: TGTGCCAGTAGTATGGGGACTAGCGGCTATGAGCAGTTCTTC

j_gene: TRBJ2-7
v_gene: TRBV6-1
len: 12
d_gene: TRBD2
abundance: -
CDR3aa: CASRGLAYEQYF
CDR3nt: TGTGCCAGCAGGGGACTAGCCTACGAGCAGTACTTC

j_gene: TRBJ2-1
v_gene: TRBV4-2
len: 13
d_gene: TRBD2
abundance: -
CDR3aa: CASSPTSGERQFF
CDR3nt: TGTGCCAGCAGTCCGACTAGCGGGGAAAGGCAGTTCTTC

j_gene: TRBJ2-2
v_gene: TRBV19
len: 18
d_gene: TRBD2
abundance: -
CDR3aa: CASSRLAGGPGNTGELFF
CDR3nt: TGTGCCAGTAGTCGACTAGCGGGGGGGCCAGGTAACACCGGGGAGCTGTTTTTT

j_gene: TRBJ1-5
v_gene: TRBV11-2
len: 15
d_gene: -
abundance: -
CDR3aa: CASSLEGGFNQPQHF
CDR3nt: TGTGCCAGCAGCTTAGAGGGGGGATTCAATCAGCCCCAGCATTTT

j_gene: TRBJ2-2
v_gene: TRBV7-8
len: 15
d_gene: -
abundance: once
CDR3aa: CASNDRLENTGELFF
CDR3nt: TGTGCCAGCAATGACAGACTGGAGAACACCGGGGAGCTGTTTTTT

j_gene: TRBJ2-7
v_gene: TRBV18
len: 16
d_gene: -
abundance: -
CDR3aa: CASSPPLVGVAYEQYF
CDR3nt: TGTGCCAGCTCACCACCCCTAGTAGGGGTTGCCTACGAGCAGTACTTC

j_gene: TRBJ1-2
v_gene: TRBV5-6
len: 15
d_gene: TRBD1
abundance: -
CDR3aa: CASSLGTGNRYGYTF
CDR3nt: TGTGCCAGCAGCTTGGGGACAGGCAATCGGTATGGCTACACCTTC

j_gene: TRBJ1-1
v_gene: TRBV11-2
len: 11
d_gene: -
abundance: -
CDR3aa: CASSLSVKAFF
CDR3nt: TGTGCCAGCAGCTTATCCGTTAAAGCTTTCTTT